The next 25 T cell receptor beta chains were all read from a single sample in a study of blood T cell repertoires in COVID-19. TCRdb's copy holds only in-frame clones and misses some; the assay was immunoSEQ multiplex PCR. The repertoire includes 55,000 to 75,000 clones, about 80% of them detected once, and around a sixth sits in the top ten. Sequencing was carried out using peripheral blood. The receptors derive from a man in his 70s who had recovered from COVID-19.

The chain recombines TRBV30 with TRBJ1-4; 7 bases match TRBD1. Germline V lookup: CDR1 GTSNPN, CDR2 SVGIG (reference sequence). The CDR3 is 15 residues long. V was clipped by 0 bases and J by 5 bases; unmatched bases: 6. The CDR3: CAWSVTGQSNEKLFF. The CDR3 DNA reads TGTGCCTGGAGTGTAACGGGACAGTCGAATGAAAAACTGTTTTTT.

V gene TRBV29-1 combines with J gene TRBJ2-7; 7 bases are a match to TRBD1. The CDR3 runs 13 residues. V lost 3 bases to trimming and J lost 5 bases; unmatched junction nucleotides: 7. The germline V gene has CDR1 SQVTM and CDR2 ANQGSEA. In DNA, the CDR3 is TGCAGCGTTGATAGCGACAGGGATAACGAGCAGTACTTC. Translating gives CSVDSDRDNEQYF.

The genes are TRBV27 and TRBJ2-3; 7 bases fit TRBD2. The germline V gene has CDR1 MNHEY and CDR2 SMNVEV (reference sequence). Germline trimming cut 4 bases from V and 9 bases from J; bases unmatched to any gene: 19. CDR3 length: 17 residues. The CDR3 spells CASSSRITGTMYLTQYF. The CDR3 nucleotides are TGTGCCAGCAGTTCGCGGATCACGGGGACTATGTACCTAACGCAGTATTTT.

This clone was detected once. V usage is TRBV28 and J usage is TRBJ1-1, with a weak D call TRBD1 (5 bases). Germline CDR1 reads MDHEN; CDR2 reads SYDVKM. CDR3 length equals 15 residues. Trimming left V 3 bases short and J 2 bases short, with 13 bases between. Here the CDR3 reads CASSFPRQTNTEAFF. CDR3 in DNA: TGTGCCAGCAGTTTTCCGAGACAGACAAACACTGAAGCTTTCTTT.

The CDR3 DNA reads as TGTGCCAGCAGTCCCGATTGGGGGCTAGGCGGAGCATACGAGCAGTACTTC. Its translation: CASSPDWGLGGAYEQYF. The rearrangement joins TRBV28 to TRBJ2-7, with D perhaps matching TRBD1 (6 bases). The V gene's germline CDR1 is MDHEN and CDR2 SYDVKM. The length of the CDR3 is 17 residues. The V and J ends lost 5 bases and 4 bases respectively, with 24 bases between them.

The J gene is TRBJ2-1, the V gene TRBV28, with 8 bases aligning to TRBD2. The germline CDR1 and CDR2 sequences are MDHEN and SYDVKM. The CDR3 length is 16 residues. V was clipped by 1 base and J by 5 bases; unmatched bases: 7. The CDR3 loop is CASSLSPSGPHNEQFF. CDR3 in DNA: TGTGCCAGCAGTTTATCCCCTAGCGGGCCCCACAATGAGCAGTTCTTC.

The J gene is TRBJ2-6, the V gene TRBV6-5; D may be TRBD1 (5 bases). V was shortened by 5 bases and J by 0 bases, with 8 bases between the two germline ends. The germline CDR1 and CDR2 sequences are MNHEY and SVGAGI. The CDR3 has 15 residues. The chain's CDR3 is CASSRQSSGANVLTF. CDR3 DNA: TGTGCCAGCAGTCGACAGTCCTCTGGGGCCAACGTCCTGACTTTC.

V usage is TRBV28 and J usage is TRBJ2-2; 10 bases are shared with TRBD2. This CDR3 comprises 15 residues. Unmatched junction bases numbered 5, after V lost 6 bases and J lost 4 bases. Germline V lookup: CDR1 MDHEN, CDR2 SYDVKM. The DNA of the CDR3 is TGTGCCAGCAGCTCGATAGCGGGGGGCACCGGGGAGCTGTTTTTT. As protein: CASSSIAGGTGELFF.

In DNA, the CDR3 is TGTGCCAGCTCACCACCCGGGACAGGGGAGGGCACTGAAGCTTTCTTT. This gives the protein CASSPPGTGEGTEAFF. V usage is TRBV18 and J usage is TRBJ1-1; 10 bases match TRBD1. V lost 0 bases and J lost 4; bases outside the gene matches: 5. This CDR3 contains 16 residues. Germline assignment: CDR1 KGHSH and CDR2 LQKENI.

This chain connects TRBV12-5 to TRBJ1-5; 7 bases match TRBD1. The CDR3 runs 17 residues. J was trimmed by 10 bases and V by 2 bases; bases with no gene match: 17. Germline lookup yields CDR1 LGHNT and CDR2 FRNRAP. DNA for the CDR3: TGTGCTAGTGGTTTGCCCCCTGGGACAGCTATCATCACTCCCCAGCATTTT. Residues: CASGLPPGTAIITPQHF.

The genes are TRBV2 and TRBJ2-7, with TRBD1 matching over 8 bases. The CDR3 totals 16 residues. Germline V gene sequence: CDR1 SNHLY, CDR2 FYNNEI. Germline trimming cut 6 bases from V and 0 bases from J; bases unmatched to any gene: 10. In DNA, the CDR3 is TGTGCCAGCAGGGGATCTAGGACAGGGAGCTCCTACGAGCAGTACTTC. Translating it yields CASRGSRTGSSYEQYF.

The genes are TRBV19 and TRBJ2-2; 7 bases align to TRBD2. The CDR3 is made up of 15 amino acids. Germline trimming cut 3 bases from V and 7 bases from J; bases unmatched to any gene: 8. Germline V CDR1 and CDR2: LNHDA, SQIVND (reference sequence). CDR3 DNA: TGTGCCAGTAGTATTGAGGGAGGGACGTACGGGGAGCTGTTTTTT. Translated: CASSIEGGTYGELFF.

The V gene is TRBV6-2 or TRBV6-3, the J gene TRBJ1-4, with D possibly TRBD1 on 6 matching bases. CDR1 MNHEY and CDR2 SVGEGT come from the germline V gene. Trimming left V 4 bases short and J 8 bases short, with 29 bases between. CDR3 length: 19 residues. The CDR3 is CASSSDSLDGVRLGEKLFF. The CDR3 region has the DNA TGTGCCAGCAGTTCGGACAGTCTGGACGGGGTCCGTCTGGGGGAAAAACTGTTTTTT.

This clone was found once. V is TRBV28 and J is TRBJ1-2; tentative D call: TRBD1 (5 bases). The CDR3 is made up of 13 amino acids. CDR1 is MDHEN and CDR2 is SYDVKM in the germline V gene. V lost 9 bases and J lost 8, with 19 bases in between. The CDR3 region is CASTGASGEGYTF. In DNA, the CDR3 is TGTGCCAGTACCGGGGCTTCGGGGGAAGGCTACACCTTC.

The J gene is TRBJ1-6, the V gene TRBV30; D unresolved. The germline V and J ends were trimmed by 2 bases and 4 bases, with 9 bases remaining between them. The CDR3 sequence is 14 residues long. The germline V gene encodes CDR1 GTSNPN and CDR2 SVGIG (reference sequence). The DNA for the CDR3 is TGTGCCTGGAGTCACGGGAGATATAATTCACCCCTCCACTTT. Its protein is CAWSHGRYNSPLHF.

The genes are TRBV28 and TRBJ2-3, with D tentatively TRBD1 (5 bases). The CDR3 covers 16 residues. CDR1 is MDHEN and CDR2 is SYDVKM in the germline V gene. Trimming removed 2 bases at V and 0 bases at J, with 12 bases between. The CDR3 nucleotides are TGTGCCAGCAGTTTACAGGGTGGTAGGAGCACAGATACGCAGTATTTT. Residues: CASSLQGGRSTDTQYF.

The chain uses TRBV5-4 and TRBJ1-5, with D possibly being TRBD1 (6 bases). V was cut by 0 bases and J by 6 bases, with 10 bases left in between. Germline assignment: CDR1 SGHNT and CDR2 YYREEE (reference sequence). The CDR3 is 14 residues long. The CDR3 region is CASSLAGVGQPQHF. The CDR3 nucleotides read TGTGCCAGCAGCTTGGCAGGGGTAGGTCAGCCCCAGCATTTT.

The chain has TRBV28 and TRBJ1-2, with no clear D. The CDR3 totals 13 residues. V was shortened by 10 bases and J by 3 bases, with 15 bases between the two germline ends. Per germline, CDR1 MDHEN and CDR2 SYDVKM. The CDR3 sequence is CATKTAGYYGYTF. As DNA, the CDR3 is TGTGCCACCAAAACCGCAGGTTACTATGGCTACACCTTC.

The V call is TRBV10-3, the J call TRBJ2-1, with 7 nucleotides matching TRBD2. Trimming at V came to 0 bases and at J to 6 bases, leaving 11 bases not matched to a gene. Germline CDR1 ENHRY, CDR2 SYGVKD. CDR3 size: 17 residues. The chain's CDR3 is CAISESGERGFGNEQFF. In DNA form, the CDR3 reads TGTGCCATCAGTGAGTCGGGGGAGCGGGGTTTTGGCAATGAGCAGTTCTTC.

This clone is classed as medium-sized. The V call is TRBV27, the J call TRBJ1-2, with 10 bases fitting TRBD1. This CDR3 comprises 14 residues. In germline, CDR1 is MNHEY, CDR2 SMNVEV (reference sequence). With V trimmed by 9 bases and J by 8 bases, 12 bases remained unmatched. CDR3 nucleotides: TGTGCCAGTAAAACCCCGGGACAGGGGTCCGGCTACACCTTC. The encoded protein is CASKTPGQGSGYTF.

The V gene is TRBV5-1, the J gene TRBJ2-5, with D possibly being TRBD1 (5 bases). Germline lookup yields CDR1 SGHRS and CDR2 YFSETQ. V lost 4 bases and J 3 bases, leaving 7 bases between the germline ends. This CDR3 region has 12 residues. The CDR3: CASSEQEETQYF. Written as DNA, the CDR3 is TGCGCCAGCAGCGAACAGGAAGAGACCCAGTACTTC.

The chain recombines TRBV6-5 with TRBJ2-1, with TRBD1 as a possible D gene (6 bases). The CDR3 runs 14 residues. V lost 0 bases to trimming and J lost 9 bases, with 12 bases between them. CDR1 MNHEY and CDR2 SVGAGI come from the germline V gene. CDR3 nucleotides: TGTGCCAGCAGTTACTCGATTGGGGGCGGTGAGCAGTTCTTC. Translation gives CASSYSIGGGEQFF.

This clone was counted a few times. The chain has TRBV28 and TRBJ2-7; 11 bases match TRBD2. CDR3 length: 15 amino acids. Germline CDR1 reads MDHEN; CDR2 reads SYDVKM. The V and J ends lost 6 bases and 4 bases, in that order; junction bases with no gene match: 8. The CDR3 spells CASSINPSGRYEQYF. CDR3 nucleotide sequence: TGTGCCAGCAGCATAAACCCTAGCGGGAGGTACGAGCAGTACTTC.

CDR3 loop: CASSLWTGGSYEQYF. In nucleotides, the CDR3 is TGTGCCAGCAGTCTGTGGACAGGGGGGTCCTACGAGCAGTACTTC. The rearrangement links TRBV28 to TRBJ2-7; 10 nucleotides line up with TRBD1. Germline loops: CDR1 MDHEN, CDR2 SYDVKM. The CDR3 length is 15 residues. J gave up 1 base and V 5 bases, and 5 bases lay outside the gene matches. The full variable domain, with the rest looked up from reference TRBV28 and TRBJ2-7, is DVKVTQSSRYLVKRTGEKVFLECVQDMDHENMFWYRQDPGLGLRLIYFSYDVKMKEKGDIPEGYSVSREKKERFSLILESASTNQTSMYLCASSLWTGGSYEQYFGPGTRLTVT.

This rearrangement joins TRBV19 to TRBJ1-5; TRBD1 matches 8 bases. Trimming took 5 bases from V and 3 from J; bases not matched to a gene: 3. CDR1 and CDR2 (germline): LNHDA, SQIVND (reference sequence). This CDR3 region has 14 residues. The DNA for the CDR3 is TGTGCCAGTAGTGGACAGGGCGTCAATCAGCCCCAGCATTTT. Its protein product is CASSGQGVNQPQHF.